These 19 T cell receptor beta chains were sequenced from one sample in a study of long-term antiretroviral therapy in people with HIV. Sequencing relied on immunoSEQ assay v3.0, run at survey level. Profiled with immunoSEQ multiplex PCR; TCRdb holds only in-frame clones, not every one. Among roughly 14,000 clones, almost 90% were seen once, and the ten largest hold 14% to 15%. The sample was unsorted PBMCs, taken more than 2.2 years before starting antiretroviral therapy. The source of these receptors is a woman aged 30 to 39 with HIV.

V gene TRBV2 combines with J gene TRBJ2-3; no firm D call. The CDR3 has 13 amino acids. Between the trimmed V and J ends, which lost 5 bases and 4 bases, there was a span of 10 bases. Germline V CDR1 and CDR2: SNHLY, FYNNEI. The CDR3 nucleotides are TGTGCCAGCAGTTTTACCGCGTCAGATACGCAGTATTTT. Translating gives CASSFTASDTQYF.

The table lists this clone with a few counts. Here the CDR3 reads CASTSLATPYEQYF. The CDR3, as DNA: TGTGCCAGTACCTCACTAGCGACGCCGTACGAGCAGTACTTC. The chain combines TRBV19 with TRBJ2-7; 7 bases agree with TRBD2. CDR3 length: 14 residues. The germline CDR1 and CDR2 sequences are LNHDA and SQIVND (reference sequence). The V gene end was trimmed by 7 bases and the J gene end by 4 bases; junction bases not matched to a gene: 10.

The chain uses TRBV27 and TRBJ1-2; TRBD1 matches 9 bases. V was clipped by 3 bases and J by 4 bases; unmatched bases: 9. The CDR3 is made up of 16 amino acids. Germline V gives CDR1 MNHEY, CDR2 SMNVEV (reference sequence). The CDR3 bases are TGTGCCAGCAGTTTCACAGGGGGCGCCGGTATCTATGGCTACACCTTC. Amino acids: CASSFTGGAGIYGYTF.

The chain is built from TRBV5-1 and TRBJ2-2, with 7 bases lining up with TRBD2. Germline V gene lookup returns CDR1 SGHRS and CDR2 YFSETQ. CDR3 length: 15 residues. V dropped 0 bases and J dropped 6; count of bases not matched to a gene: 5. Written as DNA, the CDR3 is TGCGCCAGCAGCTTGGCAGCAGGGAGGGCCGGGGAGCTGTTTTTT. This translates into CASSLAAGRAGELFF.

This clone was picked up one time. The rearrangement joins TRBV5-1 to TRBJ2-5; no firm D call. In germline, CDR1 is SGHRS, CDR2 YFSETQ. This CDR3 has 16 amino acids. Trimming stripped 0 bases from V and 0 bases from J, with 12 bases between. The CDR3 bases are TGCGCCAGCAGCTTGGGGAACCCTGGGTACCAAGAGACCCAGTACTTC. Its translation: CASSLGNPGYQETQYF.

This chain connects TRBV7-2 to TRBJ1-5, with TRBD1 matching over 7 bases. Germline V lookup: CDR1 SGHTA, CDR2 FQGNSA. The CDR3 has 16 amino acids. V was clipped by 1 base and J by 2 bases; unmatched bases: 5. The CDR3 DNA follows: TGTGCCAGCAGCTTAGAAAGGACAGGAGGCAATCAGCCCCAGCATTTT. As protein: CASSLERTGGNQPQHF.

Only one count was recorded for this clone. The rearrangement uses TRBV5-1 and TRBJ1-2; possible D gene TRBD1, 5 bases. The germline V gene has CDR1 SGHRS and CDR2 YFSETQ. CDR3 length equals 16 residues. Trimming removed 2 bases from V and 6 bases from J, with 20 bases in between. In nucleotides, the CDR3 is TGCGCCAGCAGCTTAGATGGGGGAAGGGTAGCGCATGGCTACACCTTC. Its protein is CASSLDGGRVAHGYTF.

This clone was seen once. The rearrangement joins TRBV7-8 to TRBJ1-5, with TRBD1 matching 10 bases. The CDR3 covers 17 residues. The trim removed 1 base at V and 4 bases at J, leaving 7 bases unmatched. Germline V gene lookup returns CDR1 SGHVS and CDR2 FQNEAQ. CDR3 in DNA: TGTGCCAGCAGCTTAGAATTCGGGACAGGGGTAAATCAGCCCCAGCATTTT. As protein: CASSLEFGTGVNQPQHF.

This sequence joins TRBV9 and TRBJ2-7; 13 bases map to TRBD2. The germline V gene encodes CDR1 SGDLS and CDR2 YYNGEE. J was trimmed by 2 bases and V by 4 bases; bases with no gene match: 6. This CDR3 region has 16 residues. The CDR3 DNA sequence: TGTGCCAGCAGCCCGGGACTAGCGGGGTTCGCCTACGAGCAGTACTTC. As protein: CASSPGLAGFAYEQYF.

V is TRBV27 and J is TRBJ2-2, with D perhaps matching TRBD2 (7 bases). This CDR3 has 18 amino acids. Germline V gene sequence: CDR1 MNHEY, CDR2 SMNVEV (reference sequence). V dropped 4 bases and J dropped 4 bases, with 22 bases sitting between them. The CDR3 spells CASSSRSPGGIGTGELFF. The CDR3 DNA follows: TGTGCCAGCAGTTCTAGATCCCCGGGGGGCATTGGCACCGGGGAGCTGTTTTTT.

The gene calls are TRBV4-3 and TRBJ2-3; TRBD2 matches 8 bases. The CDR3 contains 20 residues. The germline gives CDR1 LGHNA, CDR2 YSLEER. The junction had 16 bases not matched to a gene; V was cut back by 0 bases and J by 2 bases. This CDR3 is CASSQDWLSRAGALTDTQYF. CDR3 DNA: TGCGCCAGCAGCCAAGATTGGTTATCCAGAGCGGGGGCCCTCACAGATACGCAGTATTTT.

The rearrangement uses TRBV5-6 and TRBJ2-1; TRBD1 matches 7 bases. From germline, CDR1 is SGHDT and CDR2 YYEEEE. With 9 bases clipped from V and 2 bases from J, the junction kept 8 bases outside the gene matches. The CDR3 totals 14 residues. The DNA for the CDR3 is TGTGCCACTTACGGACAGGCTACCTACAATGAGCAGTTCTTC. Protein sequence: CATYGQATYNEQFF. Drawing the rest from reference TRBV5-6 and TRBJ2-1, the complete variable domain is DAGVTQSPTHLIKTRGQQVTLRCSPKSGHDTVSWYQQALGQGPQFIFQYYEEEERQRGNFPDRFSGHQFPNYSSELNVNALLLGDSALYLCATYGQATYNEQFFGPGTRLTVL.

This clone has only one observation. The V and J genes are TRBV7-9 and TRBJ1-1; 10 nucleotides align to TRBD1. V gave up 5 bases and J gave up 4 bases; unmatched junction bases: 13. Germline V CDR1 and CDR2: SEHNR, FQNEAQ (reference sequence). The CDR3 has 17 residues. The chain's CDR3 is CASSVLGTGVGSTEAFF. The CDR3 coding sequence is TGTGCCAGCAGCGTTCTCGGGACAGGGGTCGGCAGCACTGAAGCTTTCTTT.

V is TRBV14 and J is TRBJ2-1, with 8 positions matching TRBD2. CDR3 length: 20 amino acids. J gave up 0 bases and V 4 bases, and 17 bases lay outside the gene matches. Germline V gives CDR1 SGHDN, CDR2 FVKESK. CDR3 bases: TGTGCCAGCAGCCCCGGCCCCGGGAGGAAGCGGGGGCCCTCCTACAATGAGCAGTTCTTC. Amino acid sequence: CASSPGPGRKRGPSYNEQFF.

The chain couples TRBV5-8 to TRBJ2-5; D possibly corresponds to TRBD1 (5 bases). V was shortened by 4 bases and J by 0 bases, with 19 bases between the two germline ends. This CDR3 has 17 residues. Per the germline V gene, CDR1 is SGHTS and CDR2 is YDEGEE. CDR3 protein: CASSPPRARVYQETQYF. The CDR3 region has the DNA TGTGCCAGCAGCCCACCGCGCGCCAGGGTTTACCAAGAGACCCAGTACTTC.

The rearrangement uses TRBV6-4 and TRBJ2-2, with TRBD2 matching over 10 bases. The CDR3 consists of 16 residues. V shed 10 bases, J shed 7 bases, and the junction held 15 bases outside the gene matches. CDR1 is MRHNA, CDR2 SNTAGT, per germline. The CDR3 spells CATSRSGGRDNGELFF. For the CDR3, the DNA is TGTGCCACCTCCCGTAGCGGGGGGCGGGATAACGGGGAGCTGTTTTTT.

The chain carries TRBV5-8 and TRBJ1-6; D is uncertain. Germline lookup yields CDR1 SGHTS and CDR2 YDEGEE. CDR3 length: 16 amino acids. Trimming took off 0 bases at V and 9 bases at J, with 16 bases between the two ends. The CDR3 protein is CASSLAPIDLGSPLHF. Here the CDR3 DNA reads TGTGCCAGCAGCTTGGCCCCGATAGACTTGGGTTCACCCCTCCACTTT.

The chain couples TRBV9 to TRBJ2-7; 8 nucleotides agree with TRBD1. The junction had 6 bases not matched to a gene; V was cut back by 2 bases and J by 2 bases. The germline V gene encodes CDR1 SGDLS and CDR2 YYNGEE. The CDR3 contains 15 residues. The CDR3 bases are TGTGCCAGCAGCGTTGGGACAGGTCAGACCTACGAGCAGTACTTC. It yields the protein CASSVGTGQTYEQYF.

This chain uses TRBV7-9 with TRBJ1-4; D not certain. Germline values: CDR1 SEHNR, CDR2 FQNEAQ (reference sequence). This CDR3 is built from 14 residues. V gave up 0 bases and J gave up 2 bases, with 4 bases separating them. The CDR3 reads CASSLADTNEKLFF. DNA for the CDR3: TGTGCCAGCAGCTTAGCGGACACTAATGAAAAACTGTTTTTT.